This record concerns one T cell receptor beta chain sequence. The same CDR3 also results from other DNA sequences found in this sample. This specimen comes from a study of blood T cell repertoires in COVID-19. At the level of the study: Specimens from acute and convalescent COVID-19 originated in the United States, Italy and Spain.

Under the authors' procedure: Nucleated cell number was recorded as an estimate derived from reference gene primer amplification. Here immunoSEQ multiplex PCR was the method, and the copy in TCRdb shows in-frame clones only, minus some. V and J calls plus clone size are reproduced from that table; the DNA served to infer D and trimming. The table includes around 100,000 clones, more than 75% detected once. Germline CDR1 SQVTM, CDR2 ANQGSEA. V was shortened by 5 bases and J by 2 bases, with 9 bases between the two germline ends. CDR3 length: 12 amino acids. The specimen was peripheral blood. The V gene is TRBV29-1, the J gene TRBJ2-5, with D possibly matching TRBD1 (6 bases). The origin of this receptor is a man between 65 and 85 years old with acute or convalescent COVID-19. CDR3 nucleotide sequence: TGCAGCGTTCTCGGACAGCAAGAGACCCAGTACTTC. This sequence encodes CSVLGQQETQYF.